This TCR beta chain was profiled in a study of beta chain features in type 1 diabetes. Study details: Examined across all samples were roughly 100 million sorted cells.

Overall study results and limits: In every one of the four CD4+ subsets, TCRB CDR3s were moderately but significantly shorter in Type 1 diabetes patients.

Sequencing targeted expressed TCRB transcripts, as all isolated RNA had been reverse transcribed. An average of around 3.5 million reads was obtained for naive, central memory and regulatory T cell samples. The table came from immunoSEQ multiplex PCR; TCRdb's copy has only in-frame clones and leaves some out. Among 150,000 or so clones listed, about 9.1% were seen once. The germline CDR1 and CDR2 sequences are SGHRS and YFSETQ. V was clipped by 2 bases and J by 3 bases, with 9 bases between them. The CDR3 loop spans 13 amino acids. For this clone: Its antigen is as yet unknown.

The TCR comes from a woman aged 18-29 years in good health. The chain has TRBV5-1 and TRBJ2-7; D gene ambiguous. Sequencing was carried out using central memory CD4+ T cells from blood. The CDR3 DNA reads as TGCGCCAGCAGCTTTTGGGCCAACTACGAGCAGTACTTC. It yields the protein CASSFWANYEQYF.